Given below is one T cell receptor beta chain in context. Original processing methods: Counts of nucleated cells, estimated from reference gene primer amplification, were obtained. Profiling relied on immunoSEQ multiplex PCR, and the TCRdb table lists in-frame clones only, not all of them. The V and J calls and clone size come from that table; D and trimming were worked out from the DNA. Among fewer than 200,000 clones listed, about four fifths were seen once. The sample originates from a study of blood T cell repertoires in COVID-19. Study background: Sites across the United States, Italy and Spain contributed samples from acute and convalescent COVID-19. The cDNA or gDNA used as material had been derived from T cells, B-cell-depleted T cells, or PBMCs.

This CDR3 spans 15 amino acids. CDR1 is MNHEY, CDR2 SVGAGI, per germline. Trimming shortened V by 4 bases and J by 6 bases, and 13 bases separated the two germline ends. The source of this sequence is a human donor in a cohort sampled during active COVID-19. V is TRBV6-5 and J is TRBJ1-6; the D gene is possibly TRBD1 (6 bases). The sample taken for sequencing was peripheral blood. In DNA form, the CDR3 reads TGTGCCAGCAGTTCCCAGGACAGCCTTAATTCACCCCTCCACTTT. Translation gives CASSSQDSLNSPLHF.